The present entry profiles one T cell receptor (beta chain) with its context. This clonotype has at least ten counts. Its antigen remains undetermined. No qualities accompany the bases; no much larger clone lies one base away. This specimen belongs to a study of Graves' ophthalmopathy and Graves' hyperthyroidism (dated by TCRdb to 2016 to 2019). Background for the entire study: Peripheral blood was collected at initial diagnosis, prior to any treatment. The study used signatures of the TCR beta repertoire to tell Graves' ophthalmopathy apart from Graves' hyperthyroidism and to predict which patients would progress to ophthalmopathy. In total, some 130 blood samples were TCR-sequenced: roughly 45 ophthalmopathy, approximately 75 hyperthyroidism and approximately 17 hyperthyroidism-to-ophthalmopathy patients. A discovery set of 90 to 100 patients (around 40 ophthalmopathy, fewer than 60 stable hyperthyroidism) was enrolled to explore V-J signatures distinguishing ophthalmopathy from hyperthyroidism. The independent validation cohort included around 19 hyperthyroidism patients plus 17 patients who later progressed from hyperthyroidism to ophthalmopathy. In a handful of hyperthyroidism patients, the T-cell repertoire of thyroid tissue was compared with the T-cell repertoire of blood. Following sample collection, hyperthyroidism patients were given methimazole at a starting dose of 30 mg daily, and ophthalmopathy patients were given high-dose intravenous methylprednisolone. The roughly 91 discovery patients were randomly divided into training and test sets at a 7:3 ratio. Broad study findings and their caveats: Most of the expanded thyroid clonotypes with a frequency above 0.001 were also detected in blood, and it was suggested that the thyroid immune response may be reflected by blood repertoires. In validation, the model predicted ophthalmopathy progression with roughly 68% sensitivity and 72.22% specificity; some twelve predicted patients were CT-confirmed with GO in a median of around 6 months. In cross-validation, the 13-signature model distinguished ophthalmopathy from stable hyperthyroidism with approximately 90% sensitivity and approximately 81% specificity, while in the test set the corresponding values were roughly 80% and 75%. No statistical method was used to predetermine the sample size, and group allocation was not hidden from the investigators.

Measured from the cysteine to the phenylalanine, the CDR3 is 14 residues long. Only the CDR3 portion is preserved as DNA: 42 bases, with reading frame beginning at the first base. Sequences MNHNS (CDR1) and SASEGT (CDR2) are obtained from the germline V gene. V and J lose 6 bases and 5 bases, and a span of 16 bases separates them. For repertoire sequencing, TCR beta CDR3 regions were amplified from RNA transcripts. HTBI primers and the Qiagen OneStep RT-PCR kit were used in a first-round RT-PCR, which was followed by a second-round multiplex PCR, size selection and purification. The libraries underwent paired-end sequencing with 100 bp reads on an Illumina HiSeq2000. Regarding the original processing steps: Reads were processed with SOAPnuke, discarding reads with adapters, uncalled bases, mean Phred below 15, or no exact constant-primer or identifier match. COPE v1.2.5 was used to merge high-quality paired reads. Each unique nucleotide sequence was defined as a clonotype, and clonotypes were aligned to IMGT TRB V, D and J references with MiTCR v1.1. The analysis was limited to V-J combinations with a frequency above 0.0001, which together covered 99.2% of the repertoires. For each V-J combination, a TCR clonal expansion and chaos score was defined as F50 clonal expansion divided by the chaos observed in the TCRdist matrix. Features were reduced by Welch's t-statistics and random forest to over 10 V-J combinations, which fed a naive Bayes classifier. The Morisita-Horn index was used to measure how similar the thyroid and blood repertoires were. The public sequencing data were trimmed at Q25 with fastp and processed into clonotypes with MiXCR by TCRdb, which kept only in-frame beta chains. Rows with one shared CDR3 protein collapse into an entry with the most common genes and DNA. The V and J calls, along with clone size, are taken from TCRdb and not from the paper's own processing. This sample holds roughly 400,000 distinct CDR3 sequences; around 20% were observed only once. The ten largest clones take up 1.6% of the sample.

Patients with ophthalmopathy had moderately to severely active disease, with a Clinical Activity Score of 3 or more, a NOSPECS grade of 4 or more, and a disease duration of less than 3 months. Anyone with other autoimmune diseases, uncontrolled infections, pregnancy or lactation was excluded from the study. Diagnosis was based on clinical symptoms, serum thyroxine, TRAb, thyroid ultrasound and orbital computed tomography. Ficoll-Paque density gradient centrifugation was used to isolate PBMCs from 9.5 to 10 ml of fresh peripheral blood. Trizol reagent was used to extract the total RNA, and its quality was then checked on an Agilent 2100 Bioanalyzer.

Sequenced material: peripheral blood. The chain joins TRBV6-1 to TRBJ2-5; no D segment can be confidently identified. The TCR originated in a woman aged 18-29 years with Graves' ophthalmopathy. Donor details come from another sample of the same person, matched by shared clones. The CDR3 reads as follows: CASRDSVTGETQYF. Read as DNA, the sequence is TGTGCCAGCAGGGATTCCGTCACTGGCGAGACCCAGTACTTC.